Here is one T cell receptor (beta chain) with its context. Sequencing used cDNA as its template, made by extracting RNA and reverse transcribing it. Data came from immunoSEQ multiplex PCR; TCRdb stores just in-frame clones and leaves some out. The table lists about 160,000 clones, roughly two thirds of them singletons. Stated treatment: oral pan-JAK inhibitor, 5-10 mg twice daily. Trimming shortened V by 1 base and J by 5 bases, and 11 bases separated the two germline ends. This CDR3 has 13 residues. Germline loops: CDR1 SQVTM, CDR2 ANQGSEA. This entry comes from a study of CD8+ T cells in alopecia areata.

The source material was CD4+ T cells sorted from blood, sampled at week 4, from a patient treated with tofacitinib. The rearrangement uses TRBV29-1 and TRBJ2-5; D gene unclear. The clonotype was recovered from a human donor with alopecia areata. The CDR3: CSVEGRVRETQYF. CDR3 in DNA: TGCAGCGTTGAAGGACGGGTCCGGGAGACCCAGTACTTC. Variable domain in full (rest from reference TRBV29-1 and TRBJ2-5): SAVISQKPSRDICQRGTSLTIQCQVDSQVTMMFWYRQQPGQSLTLIATANQGSEATYESGFVIDKFPISRPNLTFSTLTVSNMSPEDSSIYLCSVEGRVRETQYFGPGTRLLVL.